Sequencing of this TCR beta chain was carried out in a study of identifying expanded T cells in peripheral blood. Healthy donors had no documented immune events, such as infections, while sampled. The germline gives CDR1 LNHDA, CDR2 SQIVND (reference sequence). The CDR3 sequence is 14 residues long. V lost 5 bases to trimming and J lost 7 bases, with 12 bases between them. TCRdb's table, derived via immunoSEQ multiplex PCR, lists solely in-frame clones and lacks some. Among about 82,000 clones listed, around 90% were seen once. This receptor was identified in a person aged 18 to 75 in good health. The V call is TRBV19, the J call TRBJ1-6; possibly TRBD1 for D (5 bases). The sequenced sample consisted of blood. In nucleotides, the CDR3 is TGTGCCAGTAGTCCGACAAGGGGCAATTCACCCCTCCACTTT. Translated: CASSPTRGNSPLHF. Combining the CDR3 with reference TRBV19 and TRBJ1-6 gives the whole variable domain DGGITQSPKYLFRKEGQNVTLSCEQNLNHDAMYWYRQDPGQGLRLIYYSQIVNDFQKGDIAEGYSVSREKKESFPLTVTSAQKNPTAFYLCASSPTRGNSPLHFGNGTRLTVT.